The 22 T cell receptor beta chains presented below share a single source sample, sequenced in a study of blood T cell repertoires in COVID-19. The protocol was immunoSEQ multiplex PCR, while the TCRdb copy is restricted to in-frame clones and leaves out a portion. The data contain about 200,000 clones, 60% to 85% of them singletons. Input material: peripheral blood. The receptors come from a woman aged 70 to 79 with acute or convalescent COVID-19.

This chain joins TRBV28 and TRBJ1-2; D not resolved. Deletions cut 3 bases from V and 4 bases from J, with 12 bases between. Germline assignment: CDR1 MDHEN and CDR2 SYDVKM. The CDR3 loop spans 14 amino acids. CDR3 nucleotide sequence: TGTGCCAGCAGTTTGCCGGGTGGTGGCTATGGCTACACCTTC. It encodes CASSLPGGGYGYTF.

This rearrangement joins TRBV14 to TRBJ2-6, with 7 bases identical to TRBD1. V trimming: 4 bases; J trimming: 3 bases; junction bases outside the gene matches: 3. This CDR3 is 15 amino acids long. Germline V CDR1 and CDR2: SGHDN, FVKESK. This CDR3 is CASSPQGRGANVLTF. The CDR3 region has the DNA TGTGCCAGCAGCCCACAGGGGCGTGGGGCCAACGTCCTGACTTTC.

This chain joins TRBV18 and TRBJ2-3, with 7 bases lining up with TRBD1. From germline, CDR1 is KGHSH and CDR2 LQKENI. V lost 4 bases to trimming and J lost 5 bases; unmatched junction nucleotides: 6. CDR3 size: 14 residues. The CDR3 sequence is CASSLATGVDTQYF. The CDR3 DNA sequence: TGTGCCAGCTCACTAGCAACAGGGGTAGATACGCAGTATTTT.

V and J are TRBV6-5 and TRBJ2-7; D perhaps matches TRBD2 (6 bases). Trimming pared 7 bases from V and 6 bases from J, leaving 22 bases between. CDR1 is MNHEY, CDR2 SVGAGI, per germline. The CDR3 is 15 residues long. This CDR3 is CASTPGGDPKGEQYF. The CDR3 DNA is TGTGCCAGCACTCCCGGAGGGGACCCTAAGGGCGAGCAGTACTTC.

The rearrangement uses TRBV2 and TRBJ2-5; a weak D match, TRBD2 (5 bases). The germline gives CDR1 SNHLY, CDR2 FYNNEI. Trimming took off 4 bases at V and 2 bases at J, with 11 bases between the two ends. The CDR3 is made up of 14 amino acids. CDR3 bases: TGTGCCAGCAGTGGGCTAGAGGGACAAGAGACCCAGTACTTC. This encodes CASSGLEGQETQYF.

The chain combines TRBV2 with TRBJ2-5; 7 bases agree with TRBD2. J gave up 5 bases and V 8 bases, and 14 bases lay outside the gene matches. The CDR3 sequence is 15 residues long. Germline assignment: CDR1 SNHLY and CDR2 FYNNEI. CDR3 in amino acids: CASQRSGAGLETQYF. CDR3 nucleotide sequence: TGTGCCAGCCAAAGGAGCGGGGCAGGGTTGGAGACCCAGTACTTC.

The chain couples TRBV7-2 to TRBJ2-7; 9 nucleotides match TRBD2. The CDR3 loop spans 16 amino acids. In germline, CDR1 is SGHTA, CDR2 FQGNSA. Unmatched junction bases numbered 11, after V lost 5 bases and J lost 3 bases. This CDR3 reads CASSLLAGIVNYEQYF. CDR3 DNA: TGTGCCAGCAGCCTTCTAGCGGGGATCGTTAACTACGAGCAGTACTTC.

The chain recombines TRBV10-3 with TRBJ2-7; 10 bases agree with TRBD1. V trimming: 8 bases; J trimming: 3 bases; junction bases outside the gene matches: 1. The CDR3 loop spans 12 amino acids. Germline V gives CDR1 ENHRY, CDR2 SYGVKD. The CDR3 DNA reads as TGTGCCATCGGACAGGGGGACTACGAGCAGTACTTC. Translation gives CAIGQGDYEQYF.

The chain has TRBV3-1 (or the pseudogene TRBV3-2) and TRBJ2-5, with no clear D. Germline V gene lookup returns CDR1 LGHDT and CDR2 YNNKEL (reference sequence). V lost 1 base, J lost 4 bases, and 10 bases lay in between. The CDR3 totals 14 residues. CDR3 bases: TGTGCCAGCAGCCAAGGCCCGGAGAGAGAGACCCAGTACTTC. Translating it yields CASSQGPERETQYF.

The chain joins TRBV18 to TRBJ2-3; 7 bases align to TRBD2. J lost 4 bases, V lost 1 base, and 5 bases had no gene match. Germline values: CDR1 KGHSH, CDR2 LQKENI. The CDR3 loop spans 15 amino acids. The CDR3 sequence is CASSPLGGVPDTQYF. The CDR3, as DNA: TGTGCCAGCTCACCACTGGGAGGGGTCCCAGATACGCAGTATTTT.

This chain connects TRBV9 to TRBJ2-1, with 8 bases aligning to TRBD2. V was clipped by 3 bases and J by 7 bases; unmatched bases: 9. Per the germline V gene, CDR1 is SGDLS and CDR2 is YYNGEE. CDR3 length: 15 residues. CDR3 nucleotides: TGTGCCAGCAGCGCGACTAGCGCTAGGGGGAATGAGCAGTTCTTC. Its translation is CASSATSARGNEQFF.

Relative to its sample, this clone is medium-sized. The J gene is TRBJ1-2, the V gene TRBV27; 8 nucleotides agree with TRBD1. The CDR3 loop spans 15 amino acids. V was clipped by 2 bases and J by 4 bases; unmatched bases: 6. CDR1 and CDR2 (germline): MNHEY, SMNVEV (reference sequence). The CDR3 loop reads CASSLDGTGFYGYTF. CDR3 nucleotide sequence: TGTGCCAGCAGTTTAGATGGGACAGGCTTCTATGGCTACACCTTC.

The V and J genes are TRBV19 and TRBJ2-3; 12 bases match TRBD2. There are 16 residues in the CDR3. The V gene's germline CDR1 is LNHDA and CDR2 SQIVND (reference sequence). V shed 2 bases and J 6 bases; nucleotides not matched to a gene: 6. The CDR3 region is CASSILKTSGSDTQYF. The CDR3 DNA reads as TGTGCCAGTAGTATACTAAAGACTAGCGGGAGTGATACGCAGTATTTT.

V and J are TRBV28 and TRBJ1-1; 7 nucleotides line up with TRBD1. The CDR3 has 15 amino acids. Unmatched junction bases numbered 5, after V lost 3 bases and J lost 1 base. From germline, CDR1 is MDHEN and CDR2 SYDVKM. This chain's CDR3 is CASSLLQGENTEAFF. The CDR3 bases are TGTGCCAGCAGTTTGTTGCAGGGGGAGAACACTGAAGCTTTCTTT.

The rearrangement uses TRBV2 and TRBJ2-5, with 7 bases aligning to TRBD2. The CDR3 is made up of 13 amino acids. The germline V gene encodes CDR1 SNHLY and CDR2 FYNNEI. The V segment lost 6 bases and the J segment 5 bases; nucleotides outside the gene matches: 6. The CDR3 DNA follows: TGTGCCAGCAGGGGGGGAGGGCGTGAGACCCAGTACTTC. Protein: CASRGGGRETQYF.

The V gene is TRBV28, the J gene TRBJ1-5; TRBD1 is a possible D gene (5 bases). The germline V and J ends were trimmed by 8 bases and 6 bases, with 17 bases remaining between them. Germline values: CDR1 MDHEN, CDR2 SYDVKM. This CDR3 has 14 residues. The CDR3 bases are TGTGCCAGCGCTCGGGGGGGTGAGGCTCAGCCCCAGCATTTT. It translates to CASARGGEAQPQHF.

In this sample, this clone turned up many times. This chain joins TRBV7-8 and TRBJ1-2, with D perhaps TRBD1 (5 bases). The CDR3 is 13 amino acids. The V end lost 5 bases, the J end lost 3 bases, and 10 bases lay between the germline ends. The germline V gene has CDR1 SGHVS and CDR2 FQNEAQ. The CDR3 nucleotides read TGTGCCAGCAGCCAACAGGCCTACTATGGCTACACCTTC. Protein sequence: CASSQQAYYGYTF.

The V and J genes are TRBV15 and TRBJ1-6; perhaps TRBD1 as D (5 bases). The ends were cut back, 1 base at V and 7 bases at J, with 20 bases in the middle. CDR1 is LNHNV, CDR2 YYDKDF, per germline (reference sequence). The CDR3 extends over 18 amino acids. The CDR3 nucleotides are TGTGCCACCAGCAGAGGGGGGGGACGTCGGACACTAAATTCACCCCTCCACTTT. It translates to CATSRGGGRRTLNSPLHF.

This chain's CDR3 is CASRYRDSATYEQYF. As DNA, the CDR3 is TGTGCCAGCAGGTACCGGGACAGTGCCACCTACGAGCAGTACTTC. The chain carries TRBV27 and TRBJ2-7, with 7 bases identical to TRBD1. The V and J ends lost 6 bases and 2 bases, in that order; junction bases with no gene match: 10. Per the germline V gene, CDR1 is MNHEY and CDR2 is SMNVEV (reference sequence). The CDR3 spans 15 residues.

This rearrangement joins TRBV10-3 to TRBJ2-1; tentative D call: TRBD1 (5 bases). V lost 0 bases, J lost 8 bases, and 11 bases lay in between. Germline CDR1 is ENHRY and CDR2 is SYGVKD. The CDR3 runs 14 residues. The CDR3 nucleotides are TGTGCCATCAGTGAGTCCAGGGTTGGCGATGAGCAGTTCTTC. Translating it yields CAISESRVGDEQFF.

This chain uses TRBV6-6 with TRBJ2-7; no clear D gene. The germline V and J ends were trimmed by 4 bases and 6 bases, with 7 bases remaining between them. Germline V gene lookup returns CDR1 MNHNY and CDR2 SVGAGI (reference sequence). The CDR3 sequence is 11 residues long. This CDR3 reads CASSSPIEQYF. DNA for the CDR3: TGTGCCAGCAGTTCCCCCATCGAGCAGTACTTC.

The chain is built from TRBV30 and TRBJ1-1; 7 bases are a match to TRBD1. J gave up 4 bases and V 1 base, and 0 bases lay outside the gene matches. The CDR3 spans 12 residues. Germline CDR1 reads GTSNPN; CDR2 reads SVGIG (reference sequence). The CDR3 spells CAWSEGATEAFF. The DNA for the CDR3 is TGTGCCTGGAGTGAGGGGGCCACTGAAGCTTTCTTT.